A selection of T cell receptor beta chains follows, all from one sample in a study of T cell responses to AZD1222 COVID-19 vaccine. Profiled with immunoSEQ multiplex PCR; TCRdb holds only in-frame clones, not every one. The sample has 150,000 or so clones; 80% to 90% are singletons. The sequencing here drew on peripheral blood, taken on day 0 of AZD1222 vaccination. These receptors were taken from an adult in good health. CDR3s include the opening cysteine and the closing phenylalanine or tryptophan. A D gene is named only where the DNA matches it firmly. Some rows mark clone size as missing; the rest say once, few, many or name a class of expanded clone.

CDR3nt,CDR3aa,d_gene,j_gene,v_gene,abundance
TGTGCCAGCAGCTCCCTACCCCGGTTAAGGGGGACCGGGGAGCTGTTTTTT,CASSSLPRLRGTGELFF,.,TRBJ2-2,TRBV7-2,once
TGCGCCAGCAGCCGCAAAAAACAGGGCTCGACTAATGAAAAACTGTTTTTT,CASSRKKQGSTNEKLFF,.,TRBJ1-4,TRBV23-1,.
TGTGCCAGCAGTTCGGACGGAATATCCGATGGCTACACCTTC,CASSSDGISDGYTF,.,TRBJ1-2,TRBV28,.
TGTGCCAGCAGCGTAGTTCCTCCTAGCGGGGGGCAGTCCGGTGAGCAGTTCTTC,CASSVVPPSGGQSGEQFF,TRBD2,TRBJ2-1,TRBV9,.
TGTGCCAGCAGCTTCGGGGGTTCACAGGGTCTTAGTGGCTACACCTTC,CASSFGGSQGLSGYTF,.,TRBJ1-2,TRBV7-2,.
TGTGCCAGCAGTTACGGGGGAAGACAGGTGTCCTACGAGCAGTACTTC,CASSYGGRQVSYEQYF,.,TRBJ2-7,TRBV6-6,.
TGTGCCAGTAGTCTACAGGGAGGGGCAGATACGCAGTATTTT,CASSLQGGADTQYF,.,TRBJ2-3,TRBV19,few
TGTGCCAGCAGTTCCCCGGAGGGGGACAATGAGCAGTTCTTC,CASSSPEGDNEQFF,.,TRBJ2-1,TRBV28,.
TGTGCCAGCAGCGTAGGTGGGGCAGGGATGGACACTGAAGCTTTCTTT,CASSVGGAGMDTEAFF,.,TRBJ1-1,TRBV9,.
TGCGCCAGCAGCCTCGCTAGCGGGAGTCAAGATGAGCAGTTCTTC,CASSLASGSQDEQFF,TRBD2,TRBJ2-1,TRBV5-1,.
TGTGCCACCCGTGCCGGGGGGGGAAACACCATATATTTT,CATRAGGGNTIYF,.,TRBJ1-3,TRBV19,.
TGTGCCAGCAGGTTGGTGGCCAGCAGATACAATGAGCAGTTCTTC,CASRLVASRYNEQFF,.,TRBJ2-1,TRBV27,.
TGTGCCAGCAGCCCAGGGACCTTCGGGGGGTACGAGCAGTACTTC,CASSPGTFGGYEQYF,TRBD2,TRBJ2-7,TRBV7-6,.
TGTGCCAGCAGCACCAGAGGGCTGATAGGGTATGAGCAGTACTTC,CASSTRGLIGYEQYF,.,TRBJ2-7,TRBV11-2,.
TGTGCCAGTAGTATATGGAGCGGGATGCTAAATGAGCAGTTCTTC,CASSIWSGMLNEQFF,TRBD2,TRBJ2-1,TRBV19,once
TGTGCCAGCAGGGAGCAAGAGACCCAGTACTTC,CASREQETQYF,.,TRBJ2-5,TRBV19,.
TGTGCCAGCAGTTACTCTCTGGGGCCAAACAATGAGCAGTTCTTC,CASSYSLGPNNEQFF,.,TRBJ2-1,TRBV6-5,.
TGCGCCAGCAGCCTCATTTACGGGAGGAACACTGAAGCTTTCTTT,CASSLIYGRNTEAFF,.,TRBJ1-1,TRBV4-1,.
TGTGCCATCAGTGGGGGGGCCACAGATACGCAGTATTTT,CAISGGATDTQYF,.,TRBJ2-3,TRBV10-3,.
TGTGCCAGCAGTTTTGAGAGAAGGGGTCGGAATGAGCAGTTCTTC,CASSFERRGRNEQFF,.,TRBJ2-1,TRBV2,.
TGCGCCAGCAGCGGGGACAGGGGGCGAAGGCAAGAGACCCAGTACTTC,CASSGDRGRRQETQYF,TRBD1,TRBJ2-5,TRBV5-1,.
TGTGCCAGCAGCTTAGGTTCGACAGCGTCCTACAATGAGCAGTTCTTC,CASSLGSTASYNEQFF,.,TRBJ2-1,TRBV7-2,.
TGTGCCAGCAGCTTGTTGGACAGGTTGAACACTGAAGCTTTCTTT,CASSLLDRLNTEAFF,TRBD1,TRBJ1-1,TRBV5-4,.
TGTGCCAGCCGGGACAGACTGCGGGATGAAAAACTGTTTTTT,CASRDRLRDEKLFF,TRBD1,TRBJ1-4,TRBV28,.
TGTGCCAGCAGCCAAGATCCGGGACCTCCTGGAAACACCATATATTTT,CASSQDPGPPGNTIYF,.,TRBJ1-3,TRBV14,.
TGTGCCAGCAGCCAAACAAGTCCCAGGGGGCGGGAGGGCTACACCTTC,CASSQTSPRGREGYTF,TRBD1,TRBJ1-2,TRBV3-1/TRBV3-2,.
TGTGCCAGCAGCTTAGGGGAGTCAGATACGCAGTATTTT,CASSLGESDTQYF,.,TRBJ2-3,TRBV7-9,.
TGTGCCAGCGCCAGGACGAAGGGGGCGGGGGAAAATTCACCCCTCCACTTT,CASARTKGAGENSPLHF,TRBD1,TRBJ1-6,TRBV28,.
TGTGCCAGCAGCTTAGCTGCTGGGGGGAATGAGCAGTTCTTC,CASSLAAGGNEQFF,.,TRBJ2-1,TRBV7-2,.
TGTGCCAGCAGCCTTCGTCTGTCAAATTCACCCCTCCACTTT,CASSLRLSNSPLHF,.,TRBJ1-6,TRBV7-2,.
TGTGCCAGCAGTGACTCAGGGGGGACAAAGAACACTGAAGCTTTCTTT,CASSDSGGTKNTEAFF,.,TRBJ1-1,TRBV6-4,.
TGTGCCAGCAGCTTACCGACAGGGTTGACTGAAGCTTTCTTT,CASSLPTGLTEAFF,TRBD1,TRBJ1-1,TRBV5-4,.
TGCGCCAGCAGCCAAGCGGGTGGCGAGACCCAGTACTTC,CASSQAGGETQYF,.,TRBJ2-5,TRBV4-1,.
TGCGCCAGCAGCCAAGATTCACCTTTAAGGGCAGGAGGGACTGAAGCTTTCTTT,CASSQDSPLRAGGTEAFF,.,TRBJ1-1,TRBV4-1,.
TGTGCCAGCTGTTTGTGGGCCTACGCCGAGCAGTACTTC,CASCLWAYAEQYF,.,TRBJ2-7,TRBV28,.
TGTGCCAGCACCCAAACCTGGGGGGACCATAGCAATCAGCCCCAGCATTTT,CASTQTWGDHSNQPQHF,.,TRBJ1-5,TRBV2,.
TGTGCCAGCAACCCTTTAGGGGACAGGGAATGCGAGCAGTACTTC,CASNPLGDRECEQYF,.,TRBJ2-7,TRBV21-1,.
TGTGCCAGCAGCTTCCGGACGCGAAGAGGAAACACCATATATTTT,CASSFRTRRGNTIYF,.,TRBJ1-3,TRBV5-6,once
TGTGCCAGCAGTTACCTCGGGGTACGTGGCAATCAGCCCCAGCATTTT,CASSYLGVRGNQPQHF,.,TRBJ1-5,TRBV6-2/TRBV6-3,.
TGCGCCAGCAGCTTCGAGACTAGCGTCTCAGATACGCAGTATTTT,CASSFETSVSDTQYF,TRBD2,TRBJ2-3,TRBV5-1,.
TGTGCCAGCAGCTTGAGGTCAGACGGAAACACCATATATTTT,CASSLRSDGNTIYF,.,TRBJ1-3,TRBV5-5,.
TGTGCCAGCAGCGTAGACATAGCCTACGAGCAGTACTTC,CASSVDIAYEQYF,.,TRBJ2-7,TRBV9,.
TGTGCCAGCAGTTCCCTGCTAGTCCCAGAGACCCAGTACTTC,CASSSLLVPETQYF,.,TRBJ2-5,TRBV28,.
TGTGCCAGCAGTGGAGGAAGTCCGGGACACCCGGGGGATCAGCCCCAGCATTTT,CASSGGSPGHPGDQPQHF,.,TRBJ1-5,TRBV9,.
TGCGCCAGCAGCTTGCTTGGGGGCAGCGAGCCCCAGCATTTT,CASSLLGGSEPQHF,.,TRBJ1-5,TRBV5-1,.
TGTGCCAGTAATTTCGGGCGCAGCTATGGCTACACCTTC,CASNFGRSYGYTF,.,TRBJ1-2,TRBV19,.
TGTGCCAGCAGCGTAGATCGGGGTCAAGAGACCCAGTACTTC,CASSVDRGQETQYF,.,TRBJ2-5,TRBV9,once
TGTGCCAGCAGTTTAAGAGCGAACACTGAAGCTTTCTTT,CASSLRANTEAFF,.,TRBJ1-1,TRBV27,.
TGTGCCAGCAGCCGCCCGGGTGGAGGGGATACGCAGTATTTT,CASSRPGGGDTQYF,.,TRBJ2-3,TRBV13,.
TGTGCCAGCAGCTTAACGGGTAGAGGGGCAACTAATGAAAAACTGTTTTTT,CASSLTGRGATNEKLFF,.,TRBJ1-4,TRBV7-9,.
TGTGCCTGGGACAGGGTCGCTGGAAACACCATATATTTT,CAWDRVAGNTIYF,TRBD1,TRBJ1-3,TRBV30,.
TGTGCCAGCAGCCTTGACAGGGGTTTTGGCTACACCTTC,CASSLDRGFGYTF,TRBD1,TRBJ1-2,TRBV7-2,.
TGCGCCAGCACCCTAACCGTAGCGCGTTTACAAACCCAGTACTTC,CASTLTVARLQTQYF,.,TRBJ2-5,TRBV5-1,.
TGTGCCAGCAGCTTAGTTACGTTGGGCAGGGGGCGTTATGGCTACACCTTC,CASSLVTLGRGRYGYTF,TRBD1,TRBJ1-2,TRBV7-2,.
TGTGCCAGCAGCGGACTAGCGGGTTTCGATGAGCAGTTCTTC,CASSGLAGFDEQFF,TRBD2,TRBJ2-1,TRBV7-2,.